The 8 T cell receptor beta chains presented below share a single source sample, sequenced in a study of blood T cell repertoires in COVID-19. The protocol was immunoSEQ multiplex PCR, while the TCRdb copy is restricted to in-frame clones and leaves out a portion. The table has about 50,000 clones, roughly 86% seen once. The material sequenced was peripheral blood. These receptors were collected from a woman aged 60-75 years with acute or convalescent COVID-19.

CDR3 residues: CASSNRDRGSGANVLTF. For the CDR3, the DNA is TGTGCCAGTAGTAACCGGGACAGGGGATCTGGGGCCAACGTCCTGACTTTC. The chain combines TRBV19 with TRBJ2-6; TRBD1 agrees at 10 bases. The CDR3 length is 17 residues. Germline lookup yields CDR1 LNHDA and CDR2 SQIVND (reference sequence). The V segment lost 4 bases and the J segment 1 base; nucleotides outside the gene matches: 4.

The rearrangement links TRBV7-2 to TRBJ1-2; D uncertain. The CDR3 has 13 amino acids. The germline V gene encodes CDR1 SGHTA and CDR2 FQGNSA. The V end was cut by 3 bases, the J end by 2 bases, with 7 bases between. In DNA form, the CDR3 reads TGTGCCAGCAGCTTGAACAAAAACTATGGCTACACCTTC. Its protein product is CASSLNKNYGYTF.

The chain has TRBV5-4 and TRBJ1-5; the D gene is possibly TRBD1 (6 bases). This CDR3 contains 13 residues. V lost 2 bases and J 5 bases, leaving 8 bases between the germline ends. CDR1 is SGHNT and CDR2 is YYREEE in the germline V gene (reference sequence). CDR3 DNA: TGTGCCAGCAGCTTATCAGGGGATCAGCCCCAGCATTTT. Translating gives CASSLSGDQPQHF.

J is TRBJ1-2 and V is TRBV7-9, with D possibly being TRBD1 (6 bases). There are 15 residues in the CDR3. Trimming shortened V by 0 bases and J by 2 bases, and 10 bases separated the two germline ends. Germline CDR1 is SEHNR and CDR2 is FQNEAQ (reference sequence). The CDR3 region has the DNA TGTGCCAGCAGCTTAGCTGCAGGGACAAACTATGGCTACACCTTC. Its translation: CASSLAAGTNYGYTF.

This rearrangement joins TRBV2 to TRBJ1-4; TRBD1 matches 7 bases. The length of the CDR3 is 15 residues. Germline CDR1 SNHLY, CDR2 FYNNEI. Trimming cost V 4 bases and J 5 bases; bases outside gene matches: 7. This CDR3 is CASSGGDSANEKLFF. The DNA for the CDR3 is TGTGCCAGCAGTGGCGGGGACAGCGCGAATGAAAAACTGTTTTTT.

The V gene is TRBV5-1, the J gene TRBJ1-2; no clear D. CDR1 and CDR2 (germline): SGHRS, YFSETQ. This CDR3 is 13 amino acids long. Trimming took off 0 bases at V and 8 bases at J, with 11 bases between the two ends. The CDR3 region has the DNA TGCGCCAGCAGCTTGGACGGCCGCGGAGGCTACACCTTC. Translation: CASSLDGRGGYTF. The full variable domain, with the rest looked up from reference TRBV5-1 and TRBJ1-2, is KAGVTQTPRYLIKTRGQQVTLSCSPISGHRSVSWYQQTPGQGLQFLFEYFSETQRNKGNFPGRFSGRQFSNSRSEMNVSTLELGDSALYLCASSLDGRGGYTFGSGTRLTVV.

Written as DNA, the CDR3 is TGTGCCAGCAGCCCCCAAGGGACAGGGGGACGTCAGCAGTACTTC. Translated: CASSPQGTGGRQQYF. The V and J genes are TRBV3-1 (or the pseudogene TRBV3-2) and TRBJ2-7; 11 nucleotides align to TRBD1. V gave up 4 bases and J gave up 8 bases; unmatched junction bases: 10. Germline loops: CDR1 LGHDT, CDR2 YNNKEL (reference sequence). This CDR3 is built from 15 residues.

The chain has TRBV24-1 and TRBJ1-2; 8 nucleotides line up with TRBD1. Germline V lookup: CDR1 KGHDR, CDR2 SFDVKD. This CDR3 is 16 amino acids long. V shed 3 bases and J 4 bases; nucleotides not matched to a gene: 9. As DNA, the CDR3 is TGTGCCACCAGTGATCCTGGGACAGGCGGGCGCTATGGCTACACCTTC. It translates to CATSDPGTGGRYGYTF.